This T cell receptor beta chain was captured by sequencing in a study of CD8+ T cells in alopecia areata. General study findings and limits: Mice showed TCR sharing more clearly than patients did, possibly owing to HLA. Normal skin's resident alphabeta T cells are sequenced alongside lesional scalp T cells. It was lesional scalp, especially alopecia totalis/universalis, that showed higher clonality than normal scalp.

RNA, once extracted, was reverse transcribed into cDNA for use as the sequencing template. Produced via immunoSEQ multiplex PCR; TCRdb's table is partial and in-frame only. The profile covers approximately 82,000 clones, with roughly 51% appearing a single time and roughly 5.6% taken by the ten largest. Obtained from alopecia areata patients were lesional scalp punch biopsies along with peripheral blood. A word on this clone: Its antigen is unidentified.

The germline CDR1 and CDR2 sequences are MDHEN and SYDVKM. V lost 2 bases to trimming and J lost 3 bases, with 1 base between them. The CDR3 has 11 amino acids. The sequence derives from a human donor with alopecia areata. Material: NKG2D-high CD8+ T cells sorted from blood. The J gene is TRBJ2-5, the V gene TRBV28; D remains unclear. The CDR3 coding sequence is TGTGCCAGCAGTTTAGAAGAGACCCAGTACTTC. Its translation is CASSLEETQYF.